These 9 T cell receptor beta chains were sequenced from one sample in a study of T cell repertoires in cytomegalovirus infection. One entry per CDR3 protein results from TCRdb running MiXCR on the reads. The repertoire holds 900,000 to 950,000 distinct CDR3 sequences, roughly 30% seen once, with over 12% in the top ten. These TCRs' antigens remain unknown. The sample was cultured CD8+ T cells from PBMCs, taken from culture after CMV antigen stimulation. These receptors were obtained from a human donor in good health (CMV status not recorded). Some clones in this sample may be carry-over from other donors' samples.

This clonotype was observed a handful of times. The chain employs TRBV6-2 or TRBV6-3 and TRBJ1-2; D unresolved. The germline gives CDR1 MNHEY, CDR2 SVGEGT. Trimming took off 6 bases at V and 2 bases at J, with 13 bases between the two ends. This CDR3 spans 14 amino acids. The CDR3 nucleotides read TGTGCCAGCAGATCCTTTGGGCAGAACTATGGCTACACCTTC. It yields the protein CASRSFGQNYGYTF.

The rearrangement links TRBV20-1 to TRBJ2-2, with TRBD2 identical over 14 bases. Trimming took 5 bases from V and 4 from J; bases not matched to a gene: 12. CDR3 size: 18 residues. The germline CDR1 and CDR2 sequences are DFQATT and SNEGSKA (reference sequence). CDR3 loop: CSAGRTSGGKLVTGELFF. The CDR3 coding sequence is TGCAGTGCTGGAAGGACTAGCGGGGGGAAACTGGTCACCGGGGAGCTGTTTTTT.

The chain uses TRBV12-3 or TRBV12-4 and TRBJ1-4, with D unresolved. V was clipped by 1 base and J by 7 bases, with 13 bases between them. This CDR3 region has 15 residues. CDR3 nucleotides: TGTGCCAGCAGTTTAGGGGATGGTCTAGGTGAAAAACTGTTTTTT. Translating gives CASSLGDGLGEKLFF.

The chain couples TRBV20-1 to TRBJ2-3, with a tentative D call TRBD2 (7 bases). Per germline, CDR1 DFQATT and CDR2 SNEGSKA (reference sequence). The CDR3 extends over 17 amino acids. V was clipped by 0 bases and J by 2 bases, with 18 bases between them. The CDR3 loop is CSARDEGGEDFTDTQYF. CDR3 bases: TGCAGTGCTAGAGATGAGGGGGGGGAAGATTTCACAGATACGCAGTATTTT.

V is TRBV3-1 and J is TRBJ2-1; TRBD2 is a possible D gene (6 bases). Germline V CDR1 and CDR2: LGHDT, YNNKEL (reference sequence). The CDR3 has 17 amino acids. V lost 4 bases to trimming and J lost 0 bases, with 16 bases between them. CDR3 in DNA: TGTGCCAGCAGCCGGGACTTTCCCCGAAGCTCCTACAATGAGCAGTTCTTC. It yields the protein CASSRDFPRSSYNEQFF.

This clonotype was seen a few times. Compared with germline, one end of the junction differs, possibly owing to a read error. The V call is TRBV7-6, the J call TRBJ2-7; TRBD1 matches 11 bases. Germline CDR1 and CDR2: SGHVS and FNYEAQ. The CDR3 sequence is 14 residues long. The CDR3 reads CASSRRDRGSEQYF. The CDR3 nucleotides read TGTGCTAGCAGCCGCCGGGACAGGGGGTCCGAGCAGTACTTC.

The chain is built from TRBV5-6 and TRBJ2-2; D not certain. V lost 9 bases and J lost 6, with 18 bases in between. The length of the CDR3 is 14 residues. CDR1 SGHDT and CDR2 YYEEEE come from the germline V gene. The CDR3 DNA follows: TGTGCCACCTCGGGTGCCTCCTCGGCCGGGGAGCTGTTTTTT. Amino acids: CATSGASSAGELFF.

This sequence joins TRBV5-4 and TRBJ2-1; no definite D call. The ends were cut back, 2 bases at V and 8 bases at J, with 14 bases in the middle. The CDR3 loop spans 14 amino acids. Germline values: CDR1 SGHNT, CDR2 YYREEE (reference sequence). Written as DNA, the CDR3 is TGTGCCAGCAGCTTACCTAGGATTGGCGATGAGCAGTTCTTC. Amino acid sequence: CASSLPRIGDEQFF.

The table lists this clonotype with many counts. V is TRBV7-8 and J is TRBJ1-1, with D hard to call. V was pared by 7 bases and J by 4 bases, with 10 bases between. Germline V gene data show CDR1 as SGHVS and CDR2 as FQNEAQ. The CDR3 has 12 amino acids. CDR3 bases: TGTGCCAGCACCCCCCGGGGCACTGAAGCTTTCTTT. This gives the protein CASTPRGTEAFF.